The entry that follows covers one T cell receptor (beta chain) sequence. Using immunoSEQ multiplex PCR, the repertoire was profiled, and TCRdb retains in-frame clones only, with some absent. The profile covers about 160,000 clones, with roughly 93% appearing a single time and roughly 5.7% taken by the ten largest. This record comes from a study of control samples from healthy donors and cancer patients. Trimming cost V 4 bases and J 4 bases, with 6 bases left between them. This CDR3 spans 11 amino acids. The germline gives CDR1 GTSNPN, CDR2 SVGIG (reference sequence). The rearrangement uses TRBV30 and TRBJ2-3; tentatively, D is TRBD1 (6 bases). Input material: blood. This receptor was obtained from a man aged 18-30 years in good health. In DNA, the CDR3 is TGTGCCTGGACAGGGGCAGATACGCAGTATTTT. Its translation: CAWTGADTQYF. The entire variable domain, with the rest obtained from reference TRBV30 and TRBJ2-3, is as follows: SQTIHQWPATLVQPVGSPLSLECTVEGTSNPNLYWYRQAAGRGLQLLFYSVGIGQISSEVPQNLSASRPQDRQFILSSKKLLLSDSGFYLCAWTGADTQYFGPGTRLTVL.